The T cell receptor beta chain under discussion was sequenced for a study of OX40 agonist ivuxolimab in advanced cancers. Overall study: The study treated patients with ivuxolimab, an agonistic anti-OX40 (CD134) antibody. Administration of intravenous ivuxolimab to patients occurred every 2 weeks at 0.01 to 10 mg/kg. Having had anti-PD-1, anti-PD-L1 or anti-CTLA-4 therapy before was allowed, and approximately 40% had some.

Study-level findings and limits: Both blood CD4+ and CD8+ T cells showed clonal growth by week 6 at 0.1 to 3.0 mg/kg.

The CDR3 length is 12 residues. Trimming took 1 base from V and 3 from J, leaving 4 bases between them. Germline CDR1 reads SGHAT; CDR2 reads FQNNGV. The table came from immunoSEQ multiplex PCR; TCRdb's copy has only in-frame clones and leaves some out. The sample has 89,000 or so clones, 88% seen once. This clone occurred a few times. What it binds is unknown. The input for sequencing was CD4+ or CD8+ T cells sorted from blood, taken in a trial of the OX40 agonist ivuxolimab. V gene TRBV11-2 combines with J gene TRBJ2-7; the D is unclear. The TCR sequence derives from an adult with an advanced solid tumor such as melanoma, head and neck, liver or kidney cancer. The CDR3 region has the DNA TGTGCCAGCAGCTTAGTAGACTACGAGCAGTACTTC. It specifies CASSLVDYEQYF.